This TCR beta chain was retrieved from a study of shared clonotypes between healthy human individuals. For the study at large: CD4 naive and CD4 memory each took three plates per donor, while CD8 naive took two and CD8 memory one.

Sorted subsets were amplified in replicate PCRs using around 220 ng DNA, about 30,000 T cell genomes. Clones were sequenced by immunoSEQ multiplex PCR, and TCRdb holds only the in-frame ones, with some missing. This table has under 1,900,000 clones, around 98.5% appearing once. Broader study findings: Relative to clonotypes present in all four donors, those not shared had lower generation probabilities. Investigators expected sequencing depth to affect clonotype sharing among donors.

With regard to this clone: Its antigen is unknown.

The CDR3 sequence is 13 residues long. V lost 1 base, J lost 7 bases, and 10 bases lay in between. Germline loops: CDR1 SGHTA, CDR2 FQGNSA. Sequenced: naive CD4+ T cells sorted from blood. The subset here: CD45RA+ positively selected. The chain is built from TRBV7-2 and TRBJ1-1; D gene unclear. The clonotype comes from a man under 40 in good health. CDR3: CASSLEEGLEAFF. In DNA, the CDR3 is TGTGCCAGCAGCTTAGAAGAAGGTCTTGAAGCTTTCTTT.